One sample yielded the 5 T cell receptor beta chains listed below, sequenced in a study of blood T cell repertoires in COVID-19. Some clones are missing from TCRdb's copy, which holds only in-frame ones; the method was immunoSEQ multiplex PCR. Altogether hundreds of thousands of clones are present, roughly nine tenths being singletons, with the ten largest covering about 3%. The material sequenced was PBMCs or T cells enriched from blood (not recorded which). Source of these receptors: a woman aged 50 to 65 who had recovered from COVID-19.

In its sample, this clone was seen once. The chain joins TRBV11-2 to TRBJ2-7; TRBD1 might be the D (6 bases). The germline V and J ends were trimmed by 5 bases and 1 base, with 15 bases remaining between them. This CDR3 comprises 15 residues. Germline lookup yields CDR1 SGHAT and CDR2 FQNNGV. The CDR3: CASSTQPTGSYEQYF. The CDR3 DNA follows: TGTGCCAGCAGCACACAACCGACAGGTTCCTACGAGCAGTACTTC.

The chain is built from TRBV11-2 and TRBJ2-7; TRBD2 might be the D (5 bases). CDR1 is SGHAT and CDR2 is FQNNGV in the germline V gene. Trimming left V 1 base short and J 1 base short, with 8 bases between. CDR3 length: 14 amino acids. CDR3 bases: TGTGCCAGCAGCTTAGTAGCGATGTCCTACGAGCAGTACTTC. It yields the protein CASSLVAMSYEQYF. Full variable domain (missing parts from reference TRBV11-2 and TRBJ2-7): EAGVAQSPRYKIIEKRQSVAFWCNPISGHATLYWYQQILGQGPKLLIQFQNNGVVDDSQLPKDRFSAERLKGVDSTLKIQPAKLEDSAVYLCASSLVAMSYEQYFGPGTRLTVT.

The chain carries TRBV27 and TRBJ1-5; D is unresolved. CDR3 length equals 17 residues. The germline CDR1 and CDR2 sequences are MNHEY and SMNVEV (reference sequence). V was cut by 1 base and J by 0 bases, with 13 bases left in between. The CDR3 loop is CASSLYGRRYSNQPQHF. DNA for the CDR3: TGTGCCAGCAGTTTATACGGCAGGCGATATAGCAATCAGCCCCAGCATTTT.

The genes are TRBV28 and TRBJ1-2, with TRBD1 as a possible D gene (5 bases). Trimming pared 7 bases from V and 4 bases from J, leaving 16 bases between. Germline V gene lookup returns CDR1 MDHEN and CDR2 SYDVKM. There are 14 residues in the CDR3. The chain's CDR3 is CASNIGRAGYGYTF. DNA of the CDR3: TGTGCCAGCAACATTGGCAGGGCTGGCTATGGCTACACCTTC.

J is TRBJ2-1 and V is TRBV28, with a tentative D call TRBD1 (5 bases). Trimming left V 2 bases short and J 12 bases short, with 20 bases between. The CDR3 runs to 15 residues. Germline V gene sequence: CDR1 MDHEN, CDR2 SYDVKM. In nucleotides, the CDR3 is TGTGCCAGCAGTTTAATAGCCCCGACAGCCCTGGCGCAGTTCTTC. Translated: CASSLIAPTALAQFF. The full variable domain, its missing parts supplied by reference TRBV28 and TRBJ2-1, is DVKVTQSSRYLVKRTGEKVFLECVQDMDHENMFWYRQDPGLGLRLIYFSYDVKMKEKGDIPEGYSVSREKKERFSLILESASTNQTSMYLCASSLIAPTALAQFFGPGTRLTVL.